This T cell receptor beta chain was sequenced for a study of OX40 agonist ivuxolimab in advanced cancers. Patients were excluded for autoimmune disease history or systemic immunosuppression. On cycle 4 day 1 and cycle 7 day 1, as well as at baseline, blood was sampled. Notes on this clone: Its specificity is unknown.

Study findings and constraints: Certain nonresponders additionally had low normalized T-cell clonal expansion. Clones of CD4+ and CD8+ blood T cells grew by week 6 at doses of 0.1 to 3.0 mg/kg.

Clones were read by immunoSEQ multiplex PCR, and TCRdb kept only the in-frame ones, dropping some. This repertoire shows approximately 67,000 clones, around nine tenths found once; its top ten account for approximately 6%. From germline, CDR1 is SGHNT and CDR2 YYREEE (reference sequence). This CDR3 spans 15 amino acids. Trimming cost V 0 bases and J 4 bases, with 14 bases left between them. The rearrangement uses TRBV5-4 and TRBJ2-7, with TRBD2 as a possible D gene (7 bases). The receptor was isolated from an adult with an advanced solid tumor such as melanoma, head and neck, liver or kidney cancer. Sequences were derived from CD4+ or CD8+ T cells sorted from blood, sampled in a trial of the OX40 agonist ivuxolimab. This CDR3 is CASSLEGGGLYEQYF. In DNA, the CDR3 is TGTGCCAGCAGCTTGGAAGGGGGGGGCCTTTACGAGCAGTACTTC.